A single sample is the source of the 2 T cell receptor delta chains below, sequenced in a study of gamma-delta T cells after stem cell transplantation. TCRdb re-processed the RT-PCR reads via CATT. Of over 1,100 delta-chain clones in the sample, 46% were seen once. The sample was gamma-delta T cells. All receptors derive from a human donor. It is not recorded whose cells these are; they may come from a transplant donor.

The chain is built from TRDV3 and TRDJ1, with TRDD3 as a possible D gene (5 bases). The CDR3 totals 17 residues. Trimming removed 3 bases from V and 10 bases from J, with 33 bases in between. CDR1 and CDR2 from the germline V gene are TVYSNPD and GDNSRS (reference sequence). Here the CDR3 reads CAFPGLGGREDEDGLIF. CDR3 DNA: TGTGCCTTCCCAGGCCTGGGTGGACGTGAGGACGAAGACGGACTCATCTTT.

Points on this clone: One end of the junction is discordant with germline, which a read error may explain. Other nucleotide sequences from this sample produce the same CDR3. The chain has TRDV2 and TRDJ2; D is tentatively TRDD2 or TRDD3 (5 bases each). Germline V gene lookup returns CDR1 GEAIGNYY and CDR2 EKD. This CDR3 comprises 19 residues. CDR3 protein: CACDTVEAWVIPTTAHLFF. CDR3 sequence (DNA): TGTGCCTGTGACACCGTGGAAGCCTGGGTGATACCTACGACAGCACACCTCTTCTTT.